This TCR beta chain is from a study of OX40 agonist ivuxolimab in advanced cancers. The protocol was immunoSEQ multiplex PCR, while the TCRdb copy is restricted to in-frame clones and leaves out a portion. The sample yields approximately 65,000 clones, roughly 82% seen once. Trimming cost V 6 bases and J 4 bases, with 13 bases left between them. The germline CDR1 and CDR2 sequences are MNHNS and SASEGT. The CDR3 is 14 residues long. This sample comprised CD4+ or CD8+ T cells sorted from blood, obtained in a trial of the OX40 agonist ivuxolimab. The clonotype was recovered from an adult with an advanced solid tumor such as melanoma, head and neck, liver or kidney cancer. V gene TRBV6-1 combines with J gene TRBJ1-5; the D gene is possibly TRBD1 (6 bases). The CDR3 reads CASRPDRVNQPQHF. CDR3 nucleotide sequence: TGTGCCAGCAGACCGGACAGAGTAAATCAGCCCCAGCATTTT.